These 18 T cell receptor beta chains were sequenced from one sample in a study of human T cells and chemical hapten exposure. TCRdb passed the RACE reads through MiXCR, listing each CDR3 protein once. The profile shows approximately 59,000 distinct CDR3 sequences, about 6% of them singletons. Time point defined: healthy volunteer bleed at 6 weeks. Researchers extracted total RNA from unfractionated whole blood. Sequenced material: whole blood. The source of these receptors is a female donor in good health. Some clones in this sample may be carry-over from other donors' samples.

This clonotype was picked up many times. The rearrangement joins TRBV6-6 to TRBJ2-1; TRBD1 agrees at 8 bases. The CDR3 runs 14 residues. V lost 6 bases to trimming and J lost 7 bases; unmatched junction nucleotides: 8. Germline CDR1 reads MNHNY; CDR2 reads SVGAGI (reference sequence). In nucleotides, the CDR3 is TGTGCCAGCAGCCTTGGACAGGGAAGGAATGAGCAGTTCTTC. As protein: CASSLGQGRNEQFF.

This clonotype was detected ten times or more. The genes are TRBV11-3 and TRBJ2-7; possible D gene TRBD2, 6 bases. Germline-derived CDR1 and CDR2 are SGHNT and YENEEA. There are 13 residues in the CDR3. V was shortened by 5 bases and J by 7 bases, with 15 bases between the two germline ends. The CDR3 spells CASSPLEGTEQYF. The CDR3 nucleotides are TGTGCCAGCAGCCCACTGGAGGGAACTGAGCAGTACTTC.

In its sample, this clonotype was seen many times. The V and J genes are TRBV7-9 and TRBJ2-3; D ambiguous. Germline CDR1 is SEHNR and CDR2 is FQNEAQ (reference sequence). The CDR3 sequence is 12 residues long. Trimming took 5 bases from V and 7 from J, leaving 10 bases between them. CDR3 residues: CASSLTMYTQYF. The CDR3 bases are TGTGCCAGCAGCCTTACCATGTATACGCAGTATTTT. Variable domain in full (rest from reference TRBV7-9 and TRBJ2-3): DTGVSQNPRHKITKRGQNVTFRCDPISEHNRLYWYRQTLGQGPEFLTYFQNEAQLEKSRLLSDRFSAERPKGSFSTLEIQRTEQGDSAMYLCASSLTMYTQYFGPGTRLTVL.

This chain links TRBV29-1 with TRBJ1-1, with a weak D call TRBD1 (6 bases). Trimming pared 5 bases from V and 5 bases from J, leaving 18 bases between. Germline V gene sequence: CDR1 SQVTM, CDR2 ANQGSEA. The CDR3 sequence is 14 residues long. The CDR3 here is CSVFRGGAGTEAFF. In nucleotides, the CDR3 is TGCAGCGTTTTTCGCGGGGGCGCAGGGACTGAAGCTTTCTTT.

This clonotype was picked up a small number of times. The CDR3 here is CASSQDTVGEQFF. CDR3 sequence (DNA): TGTGCCAGCAGCCAAGACACCGTAGGTGAGCAGTTCTTC. The rearrangement joins TRBV4-2 to TRBJ2-1; D uncertain. Trimming took 0 bases from V and 9 from J, leaving 9 bases between them. Germline CDR1 is LGHNA and CDR2 is YNFKEQ. This CDR3 has 13 residues.

This clonotype showed up many times. This rearrangement joins TRBV7-3 to TRBJ2-7, with 8 bases aligning to TRBD2. CDR1 and CDR2 from the germline V gene are SGHTA and FQGTGA. The V and J ends lost 5 bases and 3 bases, in that order; junction bases with no gene match: 9. This CDR3 has 15 amino acids. The CDR3 sequence is CASSPGGGRDYEQYF. CDR3 DNA: TGTGCCAGCAGCCCCGGGGGGGGCCGGGACTACGAGCAGTACTTC.

This clonotype was observed a few times. V gene TRBV7-8 combines with J gene TRBJ1-2; 8 nucleotides agree with TRBD1. The trim removed 1 base at V and 2 bases at J, leaving 3 bases unmatched. The length of the CDR3 is 15 residues. CDR1 and CDR2 from the germline V gene are SGHVS and FQNEAQ. The CDR3 DNA follows: TGTGCCAGCAGCTTAGTGACAGGGGTAAACTATGGCTACACCTTC. This encodes CASSLVTGVNYGYTF.

At least ten counts were recorded for this clonotype. This chain connects TRBV2 to TRBJ1-1; 7 nucleotides match TRBD1. Germline lookup yields CDR1 SNHLY and CDR2 FYNNEI. Unmatched junction bases numbered 6, after V lost 5 bases and J lost 6 bases. CDR3 size: 13 residues. The CDR3 sequence is CASSQGEYAEAFF. CDR3 DNA: TGTGCCAGCAGTCAGGGGGAATACGCTGAAGCTTTCTTT. Combining the CDR3 with reference TRBV2 and TRBJ1-1 gives the whole variable domain EPEVTQTPSHQVTQMGQEVILRCVPISNHLYFYWYRQILGQKVEFLVSFYNNEISEKSEIFDDQFSVERPDGSNFTLKIRSTKLEDSAMYFCASSQGEYAEAFFGQGTRLTVV.

This clonotype was seen repeatedly, ten times or more. The V call is TRBV3-1, the J call TRBJ2-2; 8 bases align to TRBD1. Germline trimming cut 6 bases from V and 7 bases from J; bases unmatched to any gene: 4. Germline V gene lookup returns CDR1 LGHDT and CDR2 YNNKEL (reference sequence). This CDR3 is 13 amino acids long. The chain's CDR3 is CASSPGQGGELFF. The CDR3 nucleotides read TGTGCCAGCAGTCCCGGACAGGGCGGGGAGCTGTTTTTT.

This clonotype was found many times. V gene TRBV5-1 combines with J gene TRBJ2-6; 9 bases line up with TRBD1. The length of the CDR3 is 18 residues. V trimming: 4 bases; J trimming: 1 base; junction bases outside the gene matches: 9. The germline V gene has CDR1 SGHRS and CDR2 YFSETQ. CDR3 nucleotide sequence: TGCGCCAGCAGCATATCTACAGGGGGCTGGTCTGGGGCCAACGTCCTGACTTTC. As protein: CASSISTGGWSGANVLTF.

This clonotype was counted many times. V and J are TRBV28 and TRBJ1-4; D is ambiguous. This CDR3 is built from 12 residues. CDR1 and CDR2 from the germline V gene are MDHEN and SYDVKM. Trimming left V 5 bases short and J 7 bases short, with 8 bases between. The CDR3 region is CASSPVGEKLFF. The CDR3 DNA follows: TGTGCCAGCAGTCCCGTCGGTGAAAAACTGTTTTTT.

This clonotype was found a few times. The chain is built from TRBV5-1 and TRBJ2-6, with a weak D call TRBD2 (7 bases). Trimming took off 4 bases at V and 0 bases at J, with 11 bases between the two ends. Germline lookup yields CDR1 SGHRS and CDR2 YFSETQ. This CDR3 contains 16 residues. The CDR3 is CASSAGDYSGANVLTF. As DNA, the CDR3 is TGCGCCAGCAGCGCAGGGGACTACTCTGGGGCCAACGTCCTGACTTTC.

This chain joins TRBV3-1 and TRBJ2-3; perhaps TRBD2 as D (5 bases). V lost 1 base and J 5 bases, leaving 10 bases between the germline ends. Germline CDR1 is LGHDT and CDR2 is YNNKEL (reference sequence). The CDR3 has 14 residues. The CDR3 region has the DNA TGTGCCAGCAGCCAAGCTCGGGGAGTAGATACGCAGTATTTT. As protein: CASSQARGVDTQYF.

About this clonotype itself: This may be a read error, as it is one base from a much larger clone. This chain links TRBV6-6 with TRBJ1-5, with D unclear. Germline values: CDR1 MNHNY, CDR2 SVGAGI (reference sequence). This CDR3 contains 12 residues. Trimming shortened V by 8 bases and J by 0 bases, and 5 bases separated the two germline ends. CDR3 bases: TGTGCCAGCCGGCATAGCAATCAGCCCCAGCATTTT. Translated: CASRHSNQPQHF.

This clonotype was recorded at least ten times. V is TRBV4-2 and J is TRBJ2-3; 14 bases agree with TRBD2. The ends lost 4 bases at V and 1 base at J; junction bases unmatched: 4. CDR1 is LGHNA, CDR2 YNFKEQ, per germline. This CDR3 is 17 amino acids long. This CDR3 reads CASSLGLAGVGTDTQYF. The CDR3, as DNA: TGTGCCAGCAGCCTGGGACTAGCGGGAGTGGGCACAGATACGCAGTATTTT.

The chain carries TRBV5-6 and TRBJ2-3; 11 bases are a match to TRBD2. The germline V gene has CDR1 SGHDT and CDR2 YYEEEE. V gave up 2 bases and J gave up 4 bases; unmatched junction bases: 6. This CDR3 contains 16 residues. The CDR3 nucleotides read TGTGCCAGCAGCTTCCTAGCGGGAGGTTTGGCAGATACGCAGTATTTT. Its translation: CASSFLAGGLADTQYF.

This clonotype was seen repeatedly, ten times or more. This chain links TRBV6-1 with TRBJ2-1; perhaps TRBD2 as D (6 bases). The V and J ends lost 6 bases and 4 bases respectively, with 16 bases between them. Germline CDR1 MNHNS, CDR2 SASEGT. There are 15 residues in the CDR3. The CDR3 here is CASRSTLGGYNEQFF. CDR3 sequence (DNA): TGTGCCAGCAGATCGACACTGGGGGGATACAATGAGCAGTTCTTC.

Only a few counts were recorded for this clonotype. The chain has TRBV5-1 and TRBJ2-2; TRBD1 matches 9 bases. The CDR3 extends over 16 amino acids. The ends lost 3 bases at V and 5 bases at J; junction bases unmatched: 8. Germline V lookup: CDR1 SGHRS, CDR2 YFSETQ. CDR3 in DNA: TGCGCCAGCAGCTCCGGGGACAGGGCGGTTACCGGGGAGCTGTTTTTT. Protein product: CASSSGDRAVTGELFF.